This TCR beta chain was identified during a study of PD-1 blockade in classical Hodgkin lymphoma. On the study more broadly: Patients got intravenous nivolumab 3 mg/kg every 2 weeks. Findings and limits, study-wide: By C4D1 there was a significant rise in CD4+ TCR diversity but not in CD8+ TCR diversity.

Concerning this clone itself: Antigen unknown.

This CDR3 has 13 residues. V was trimmed by 5 bases and J by 5 bases, leaving 12 bases between them. Looked up from germline, CDR1 is MNHEY and CDR2 is SMNVEV (reference sequence). No patient escaped relapse after autologous stem cell transplantation, and brentuximab vedotin exposure varied. Some clones are missing from TCRdb's copy, which holds only in-frame ones; the method was immunoSEQ multiplex PCR. The table lists more than 70,000 clones, over 90% of them singletons, with over 2.5% in the top ten. The sample here was peripheral blood mononuclear cells (PBMCs), taken before the second cycle of nivolumab. The chain recombines TRBV27 with TRBJ1-2, with D unresolved. This sequence was found in a human donor with classical Hodgkin lymphoma. CDR3 region: CASSRTLFYGYTF. CDR3 coding DNA: TGTGCCAGCAGTCGGACTTTATTTTATGGCTACACCTTC.